The 8 T cell receptor beta chains presented below share a single source sample, sequenced in a study of blood T cells in healthy people across ages. Together with a sample-barcoded 5' primer, a J-beta primer mix was included in a second PCR lasting about 6 to 11 cycles. From the 5' RACE reads, TCRdb called clonotypes with MiXCR, one entry per CDR3 protein. This table holds about 730,000 distinct CDR3 sequences, around 46% found once. Input material: blood. The source of these receptors is a woman aged 55-69 years in good health.

The chain combines TRBV11-2 with TRBJ2-1; 8 nucleotides match TRBD1. The CDR3 is made up of 15 amino acids. Germline values: CDR1 SGHAT, CDR2 FQNNGV. V lost 5 bases, J lost 2 bases, and 5 bases stayed unmatched. The CDR3 coding sequence is TGTGCCAGCAGCACCGACAGGGGTGCCTACAATGAGCAGTTCTTC. Its translation: CASSTDRGAYNEQFF.

The V and J genes are TRBV20-1 and TRBJ2-3; D is possibly TRBD1 (6 bases). The length of the CDR3 is 15 residues. V dropped 4 bases and J dropped 3 bases, with 17 bases sitting between them. Germline CDR1 and CDR2: DFQATT and SNEGSKA (reference sequence). Written as DNA, the CDR3 is TGCAGTGCTACCCCCAGGGGAAGGGGGACAGATACGCAGTATTTT. Translating it yields CSATPRGRGTDTQYF.

Remarks on this clonotype: The junction shows a germline mismatch at one end, possibly a read error. J is TRBJ2-3 and V is TRBV29-1; no reliable D call. Germline lookup yields CDR1 SQVTM and CDR2 ANQGSEA. This CDR3 has 12 amino acids. In DNA, the CDR3 is TGCAGCGTTGAATTTATGGCAGATATGCAGTATTTT. Translated, it gives CSVEFMADMQYF.

This clonotype has a count of ten or more. The chain carries TRBV7-2 and TRBJ1-2; D is ambiguous. The CDR3 sequence is 15 residues long. Germline CDR1 reads SGHTA; CDR2 reads FQGNSA. With 5 bases removed from V and 3 bases from J, the gap between germline ends came to 16 bases. CDR3 DNA: TGTGCCAGCAGCATAACTACCGGGAGCGACTATGGCTACACCTTC. Its protein product is CASSITTGSDYGYTF.

This chain uses TRBV20-1 with TRBJ2-1; possibly TRBD1 for D (5 bases). The CDR3 totals 13 residues. Germline V gives CDR1 DFQATT, CDR2 SNEGSKA (reference sequence). The CDR3 is CSPRRASYNEQFF. DNA for the CDR3: TGCAGCCCCCGCAGGGCTTCCTACAATGAGCAGTTCTTC.

CDR3 amino acids: CASSSSGRKSTDTQYF. CDR3 in DNA: TGTGCCAGCAGTTCTAGCGGGAGAAAAAGCACAGATACGCAGTATTTT. The chain employs TRBV12-3 or TRBV12-4 and TRBJ2-3, with TRBD2 matching over 10 bases. Trimming took 4 bases from V and 0 from J; bases not matched to a gene: 4. CDR3 length: 16 amino acids.

This CDR3 reads CASSEDREGGYTF. CDR3 DNA sequence: TGCGCCAGCAGTGAGGACAGGGAGGGAGGCTACACCTTC. V is TRBV10-1 and J is TRBJ1-2, with TRBD1 matching 7 bases. Germline CDR1 WNHNN, CDR2 SYGVQD (reference sequence). J lost 8 bases, V lost 2 bases, and 5 bases had no gene match. CDR3 length equals 13 residues.

The V gene is TRBV10-3, the J gene TRBJ1-2, with D hard to call. Germline CDR1 reads ENHRY; CDR2 reads SYGVKD. CDR3 length: 14 residues. Trimming removed 11 bases from V and 0 bases from J, with 16 bases in between. This chain's CDR3 is CASTTPGANYGYTF. As DNA, the CDR3 is TGTGCCTCGACCACTCCGGGAGCTAACTATGGCTACACCTTC.